Following are 28 T cell receptor beta chains from one sample sequenced in a study of T cells after yellow fever vaccination. Each CDR3 protein is one row after TCRdb ran MiXCR on the 5' RACE reads. The sample includes hundreds of thousands of distinct CDR3 sequences, roughly a sixth of them seen just once. Sequencing was performed on PBMCs, taken around 5 days after the first yellow fever vaccination. Every receptor here comes from a man between 18 and 35 years old who received the YFV17D yellow fever vaccine.

The table lists this clonotype with a few counts. This chain connects TRBV7-2 to TRBJ2-1, with D perhaps matching TRBD2 (5 bases). Looked up from germline, CDR1 is SGHTA and CDR2 is FQGNSA. Trimming shortened V by 5 bases and J by 8 bases, and 10 bases separated the two germline ends. The CDR3 runs 12 residues. This chain's CDR3 is CASSDLADEQFF. DNA of the CDR3: TGTGCCAGCAGCGACCTAGCCGATGAGCAGTTCTTC.

Only a few counts were recorded for this clonotype. This sequence joins TRBV5-1 and TRBJ2-1; perhaps TRBD1 as D (6 bases). Per the germline V gene, CDR1 is SGHRS and CDR2 is YFSETQ. This CDR3 contains 13 residues. V gave up 3 bases and J gave up 4 bases, with 8 bases separating them. CDR3 residues: CASSWGLYNEQFF. The DNA for the CDR3 is TGCGCCAGCAGCTGGGGGCTTTACAATGAGCAGTTCTTC.

The gene calls are TRBV6-2 or TRBV6-3 and TRBJ2-3; TRBD2 aligns across 9 bases. The CDR3 loop spans 17 amino acids. Germline V gene data show CDR1 as MNHEY and CDR2 as SVGEGT. The trim removed 4 bases at V and 6 bases at J, leaving 14 bases unmatched. CDR3 nucleotide sequence: TGTGCCAGCAGTTGGAGGACTAGCGTGGGTTTGACGGATACGCAGTATTTT. Amino acids: CASSWRTSVGLTDTQYF.

There are a few counts of this clonotype. The chain links TRBV6-5 to TRBJ2-6; TRBD2 matches at 7 bases. The CDR3 sequence is 16 residues long. CDR1 and CDR2 (germline): MNHEY, SVGAGI. V lost 2 bases and J lost 2; bases outside the gene matches: 3. The CDR3 reads CASSYRGLPGANVLTF. The DNA for the CDR3 is TGTGCCAGCAGTTACAGGGGACTACCTGGGGCCAACGTCCTGACTTTC.

The chain carries TRBV12-3 or TRBV12-4 and TRBJ2-7; D unresolved. V was clipped by 8 bases and J by 7 bases, with 15 bases between them. The CDR3 sequence is 12 residues long. CDR3 DNA: TGTGCCAGCTCCCTCTTCCTTAGGGAGCAGTACTTC. Its translation is CASSLFLREQYF.

This clonotype has only a few counts. The rearrangement uses TRBV5-1 and TRBJ2-3, with D possibly TRBD2 on 6 matching bases. V was clipped by 7 bases and J by 4 bases, with 13 bases between them. CDR1 is SGHRS, CDR2 YFSETQ, per germline. This CDR3 contains 13 residues. This CDR3 reads CASGPGGPDTQYF. The CDR3 DNA is TGCGCCAGCGGACCCGGGGGACCAGATACGCAGTATTTT.

This clonotype was detected a few times. The chain couples TRBV30 to TRBJ2-1; tentatively, D is TRBD2 (6 bases). From germline, CDR1 is GTSNPN and CDR2 SVGIG (reference sequence). The V end was cut by 3 bases, the J end by 7 bases, with 13 bases between. This CDR3 is 13 amino acids long. The CDR3 bases are TGTGCCTGGAGGGAGGGTGGGAGGAATGAGCAGTTCTTC. This translates into CAWREGGRNEQFF.

This clonotype was counted between two and nine times. The chain has TRBV5-1 and TRBJ2-1, with 9 bases fitting TRBD2. Germline trimming cut 0 bases from V and 8 bases from J; bases unmatched to any gene: 12. This CDR3 has 17 amino acids. Germline CDR1 SGHRS, CDR2 YFSETQ. CDR3 residues: CASSLVWAGGPTDEQFF. The CDR3 region has the DNA TGCGCCAGCAGCTTGGTATGGGCGGGGGGGCCGACGGATGAGCAGTTCTTC.

In this sample, this clonotype turned up a few times. CDR3 nucleotides: TGCGCCAGCAGCCTATCGGTATCGGAGCAGTTCTTC. Translated, it gives CASSLSVSEQFF. V is TRBV4-1 and J is TRBJ2-1; D is unclear. In germline, CDR1 is MGHRA, CDR2 YSYEKL. With 4 bases removed from V and 10 bases from J, the gap between germline ends came to 11 bases. The CDR3 totals 12 residues.

This chain joins TRBV25-1 and TRBJ2-7, with D uncertain. The length of the CDR3 is 15 residues. The germline CDR1 and CDR2 sequences are MGHDK and SYGVNS. V dropped 3 bases and J dropped 0 bases, with 12 bases sitting between them. The CDR3: CASSDSDWTSYEQYF. The CDR3 DNA follows: TGTGCCAGCAGTGACTCCGACTGGACCTCCTACGAGCAGTACTTC.

The chain combines TRBV18 with TRBJ1-5, with D uncertain. The CDR3 totals 14 residues. Germline V gene data show CDR1 as KGHSH and CDR2 as LQKENI. V shed 2 bases and J shed 2 bases, with 7 bases lying between them. CDR3 in amino acids: CASSPGSGNQPQHF. CDR3 DNA: TGTGCCAGCTCACCAGGGTCGGGCAATCAGCCCCAGCATTTT.

In its sample, this clonotype was seen many times. V is TRBV12-3 or TRBV12-4 and J is TRBJ2-2; 8 bases fit TRBD2. The V gene end was trimmed by 7 bases and the J gene end by 3 bases; junction bases not matched to a gene: 7. CDR3 size: 15 residues. The CDR3 loop is CASIRAGADTGELFF. The CDR3 nucleotides are TGTGCCAGCATTAGAGCGGGGGCCGACACCGGGGAGCTGTTTTTT.

The J gene is TRBJ2-5, the V gene TRBV5-1, with 10 bases aligning to TRBD2. CDR1 and CDR2 (germline): SGHRS, YFSETQ. The CDR3 has 14 residues. J gave up 5 bases and V 4 bases, and 5 bases lay outside the gene matches. CDR3: CASSGGTSVETQYF. The CDR3 DNA reads TGCGCCAGCAGCGGCGGGACTAGCGTCGAGACCCAGTACTTC. The full variable domain, completed using reference TRBV5-1 and TRBJ2-5, is KAGVTQTPRYLIKTRGQQVTLSCSPISGHRSVSWYQQTPGQGLQFLFEYFSETQRNKGNFPGRFSGRQFSNSRSEMNVSTLELGDSALYLCASSGGTSVETQYFGPGTRLLVL.

There are many counts of this clonotype. The gene calls are TRBV6-5 and TRBJ2-5; no definite D call. The CDR3 totals 13 residues. CDR1 is MNHEY and CDR2 is SVGAGI in the germline V gene. Trimming removed 0 bases from V and 2 bases from J, with 4 bases in between. CDR3 nucleotides: TGTGCCAGCAGTTACTCCAGGCAAGAGACCCAGTACTTC. It codes for CASSYSRQETQYF.

This clonotype was found a few times. The chain combines TRBV4-2 with TRBJ2-2, with TRBD2 matching over 9 bases. Trimming removed 1 base from V and 6 bases from J; junction bases left unmatched: 9. Germline V gene sequence: CDR1 LGHNA, CDR2 YNFKEQ. The CDR3 is made up of 17 amino acids. The CDR3 loop is CASSQGASGDIAGELFF. The CDR3 nucleotides are TGTGCCAGCAGCCAAGGGGCTAGCGGGGATATAGCCGGGGAGCTGTTTTTT.

The rearrangement links TRBV6-5 to TRBJ1-2; 10 bases are a match to TRBD1. The CDR3 runs 16 residues. Trimming took 4 bases from V and 8 from J; bases not matched to a gene: 13. In germline, CDR1 is MNHEY, CDR2 SVGAGI. The CDR3 is CASSWWRGQGKGGYTF. The CDR3 nucleotides are TGTGCCAGCAGTTGGTGGAGGGGACAGGGGAAAGGGGGCTACACCTTC.

The rearrangement links TRBV10-3 to TRBJ2-3; 8 bases agree with TRBD2. The CDR3 sequence is 16 residues long. Trimming cost V 4 bases and J 2 bases; bases outside gene matches: 8. Germline values: CDR1 ENHRY, CDR2 SYGVKD. The CDR3 loop reads CAISGSLAGTTDTQYF. DNA of the CDR3: TGTGCCATCAGTGGTTCGCTAGCGGGCACCACAGATACGCAGTATTTT.

V gene TRBV7-6 combines with J gene TRBJ2-2; D gene uncertain. Per germline, CDR1 SGHVS and CDR2 FNYEAQ. Trimming stripped 5 bases from V and 6 bases from J, with 10 bases between. This CDR3 has 13 amino acids. As DNA, the CDR3 is TGTGCCAGCAGCCTAGGGAAGGCCGGGGAGCTGTTTTTT. Its protein product is CASSLGKAGELFF.

This chain joins TRBV29-1 and TRBJ1-6; 7 nucleotides match TRBD1. The length of the CDR3 is 13 residues. Germline CDR1 is SQVTM and CDR2 is ANQGSEA. Trimming at V came to 4 bases and at J to 6 bases, leaving 3 bases not matched to a gene. CDR3: CSVARDSNSPLHF. The DNA for the CDR3 is TGCAGCGTTGCGCGGGACAGTAATTCACCCCTCCACTTT.

This chain connects TRBV21-1 to TRBJ2-7; the table names TRBD2, a call not compared with the DNA. TRBV21-1 is recorded as a pseudogene. The CDR3 extends over 21 amino acids. The chain's CDR3 is CASSKVGGRGTSGGRTYEQYF. The CDR3 DNA sequence: TGTGCCAGCAGCAAAGTCGGGGGGCGAGGGACTAGCGGGGGCCGGACCTACGAGCAGTACTTC.

The V gene is TRBV11-2, the J gene TRBJ1-2; possibly TRBD1 for D (6 bases). V was pared by 8 bases and J by 5 bases, with 15 bases between. Germline loops: CDR1 SGHAT, CDR2 FQNNGV. The CDR3 runs 13 residues. CDR3 sequence: CASRGAGEYGYTF. CDR3 sequence (DNA): TGTGCCAGCCGGGGGGCCGGTGAATATGGCTACACCTTC. Full variable domain (outside the CDR3, taken from reference TRBV11-2 and TRBJ1-2): EAGVAQSPRYKIIEKRQSVAFWCNPISGHATLYWYQQILGQGPKLLIQFQNNGVVDDSQLPKDRFSAERLKGVDSTLKIQPAKLEDSAVYLCASRGAGEYGYTFGSGTRLTVV.

For the CDR3, the DNA is TGCGCCAGCAGCTTGGCCGGACTAGCGGAGCTCTACGAGCAGTACTTC. Translation gives CASSLAGLAELYEQYF. This rearrangement joins TRBV5-1 to TRBJ2-7; 10 positions match TRBD2. The junction had 6 bases not matched to a gene; V was cut back by 0 bases and J by 3 bases. CDR1 and CDR2 (germline): SGHRS, YFSETQ. CDR3 length: 16 amino acids.

This clonotype was seen a few times. This chain uses TRBV6-2 or TRBV6-3 with TRBJ2-1; 7 bases fit TRBD1. The trim removed 10 bases at V and 9 bases at J, leaving 9 bases unmatched. The CDR3 extends over 12 amino acids. Germline V CDR1 and CDR2: MNHEY, SVGEGT. The CDR3 loop is CATSDRVSEQFF. In DNA, the CDR3 is TGTGCCACCTCCGACAGGGTCTCTGAGCAGTTCTTC.

V gene TRBV9 combines with J gene TRBJ2-2; D unresolved. The germline V gene has CDR1 SGDLS and CDR2 YYNGEE. There are 15 residues in the CDR3. V lost 0 bases and J lost 2, with 8 bases in between. The CDR3 DNA reads TGTGCCAGCAGCGTAGCTGTTCCTAACACCGGGGAGCTGTTTTTT. As protein: CASSVAVPNTGELFF.

This clonotype was counted between two and nine times. V and J are TRBV6-2 or TRBV6-3 and TRBJ2-1; the match to TRBD2 covers 13 bases. Germline V gene data show CDR1 as MNHEY and CDR2 as SVGEGT. V dropped 9 bases and J dropped 4; count of bases not matched to a gene: 3. The CDR3 consists of 14 residues. CDR3 sequence reads: CASQGLAGYNEQFF. DNA of the CDR3: TGTGCCAGTCAGGGACTAGCGGGGTACAATGAGCAGTTCTTC.

The chain has TRBV7-2 and TRBJ2-3; unclear D gene. Germline-derived CDR1 and CDR2 are SGHTA and FQGNSA. The CDR3 extends over 17 amino acids. V lost 4 bases to trimming and J lost 7 bases, with 24 bases between them. The CDR3 is CASSSTSTRMTPNTQYF. The CDR3 DNA sequence: TGTGCCAGCAGCTCCACATCCACGCGCATGACCCCGAATACGCAGTATTTT.

In DNA form, the CDR3 reads TGCAGTGCTAGAGCTAGGAAGGGGGCGCGCGCTGAAGCTTTCTTT. Protein: CSARARKGARAEAFF. The chain employs TRBV20-1 and TRBJ1-1, with TRBD1 matching over 7 bases. CDR1 is DFQATT, CDR2 SNEGSKA, per germline (reference sequence). The CDR3 is 15 amino acids. Trimming cost V 1 base and J 6 bases; bases outside gene matches: 11.

The chain has TRBV30 and TRBJ1-5; weak D call: TRBD1 (5 bases). Looked up from germline, CDR1 is GTSNPN and CDR2 is SVGIG (reference sequence). This CDR3 is built from 15 residues. Trimming removed 1 base from V and 5 bases from J, with 15 bases in between. This CDR3 is CAWSAQIGGDQPQHF. As DNA, the CDR3 is TGTGCCTGGAGTGCCCAGATCGGGGGGGATCAGCCCCAGCATTTT. Full variable domain (missing parts from reference TRBV30 and TRBJ1-5): SQTIHQWPATLVQPVGSPLSLECTVEGTSNPNLYWYRQAAGRGLQLLFYSVGIGQISSEVPQNLSASRPQDRQFILSSKKLLLSDSGFYLCAWSAQIGGDQPQHFGDGTRLSIL.